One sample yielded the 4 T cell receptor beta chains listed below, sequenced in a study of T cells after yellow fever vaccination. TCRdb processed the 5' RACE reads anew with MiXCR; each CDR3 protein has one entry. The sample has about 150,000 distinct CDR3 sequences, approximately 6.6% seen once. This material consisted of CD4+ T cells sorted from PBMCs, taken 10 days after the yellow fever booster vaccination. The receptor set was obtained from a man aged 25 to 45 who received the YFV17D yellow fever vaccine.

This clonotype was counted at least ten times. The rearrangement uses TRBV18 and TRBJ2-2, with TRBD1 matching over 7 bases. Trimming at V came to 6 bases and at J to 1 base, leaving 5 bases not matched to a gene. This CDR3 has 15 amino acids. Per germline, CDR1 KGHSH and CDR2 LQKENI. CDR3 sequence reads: CASSGTVQNTGELFF. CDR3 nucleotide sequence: TGTGCCAGCTCTGGGACAGTGCAGAACACCGGGGAGCTGTTTTTT.

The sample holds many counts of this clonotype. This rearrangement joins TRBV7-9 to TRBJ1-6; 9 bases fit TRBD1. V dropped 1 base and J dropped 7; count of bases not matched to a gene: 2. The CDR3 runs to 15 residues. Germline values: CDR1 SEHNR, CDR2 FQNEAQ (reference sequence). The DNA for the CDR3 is TGTGCCAGCAGCTTAGGGGACAGGGCGAATTCACCCCTCCACTTT. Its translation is CASSLGDRANSPLHF.

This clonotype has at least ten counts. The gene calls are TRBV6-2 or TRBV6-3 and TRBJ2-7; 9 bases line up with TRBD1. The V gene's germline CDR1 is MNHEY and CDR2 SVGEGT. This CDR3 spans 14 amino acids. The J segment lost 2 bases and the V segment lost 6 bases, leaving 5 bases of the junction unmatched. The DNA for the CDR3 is TGTGCCAGCAGAGGGACAGGGAAAACCTACGAGCAGTACTTC. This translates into CASRGTGKTYEQYF.

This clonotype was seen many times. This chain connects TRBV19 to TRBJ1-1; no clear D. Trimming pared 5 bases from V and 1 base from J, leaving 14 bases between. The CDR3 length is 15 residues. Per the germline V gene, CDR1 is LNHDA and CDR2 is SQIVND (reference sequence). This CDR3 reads CASSPLGPRNTEAFF. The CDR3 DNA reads TGTGCCAGTAGTCCGTTGGGCCCCAGGAACACTGAAGCTTTCTTT.